The 25 T cell receptor beta chains presented below share a single source sample, sequenced in a study of blood T cell repertoires in COVID-19. TCRdb keeps only in-frame clones here, not all; method: immunoSEQ multiplex PCR. The table includes about 350,000 clones, roughly nine tenths detected once. Sequenced material: peripheral blood. These receptors originate from a woman aged 55-70 years with COVID-19, enrolled during active disease.

The chain has TRBV5-6 and TRBJ1-2; D remains ambiguous. CDR3 length equals 15 residues. Germline V gene sequence: CDR1 SGHDT, CDR2 YYEEEE. V was pared by 3 bases and J by 4 bases, with 16 bases between. The CDR3 region is CASSSWVTAVYGYTF. The CDR3, as DNA: TGTGCCAGCAGCTCCTGGGTGACCGCGGTCTATGGCTACACCTTC. The complete variable domain, with remaining parts taken from reference TRBV5-6 and TRBJ1-2, reads DAGVTQSPTHLIKTRGQQVTLRCSPKSGHDTVSWYQQALGQGPQFIFQYYEEEERQRGNFPDRFSGHQFPNYSSELNVNALLLGDSALYLCASSSWVTAVYGYTFGSGTRLTVV.

This sequence joins TRBV19 and TRBJ2-2; D is possibly TRBD2 (5 bases). Germline V gives CDR1 LNHDA, CDR2 SQIVND (reference sequence). CDR3 size: 17 residues. V was trimmed by 0 bases and J by 1 base, leaving 12 bases between them. The CDR3 is CASSIDVNRGNTGELFF. CDR3 nucleotide sequence: TGTGCCAGTAGTATAGATGTGAACCGGGGGAACACCGGGGAGCTGTTTTTT.

The chain joins TRBV7-3 to TRBJ2-7, with D maybe TRBD1 (6 bases). Germline CDR1 and CDR2: SGHTA and FQGTGA. This CDR3 contains 14 residues. Trimming left V 1 base short and J 3 bases short, with 10 bases between. The CDR3: CASSLKTTGYEQYF. The CDR3 coding sequence is TGTGCCAGCAGCTTAAAGACGACAGGCTACGAGCAGTACTTC.

The genes are TRBV11-2 and TRBJ1-1; possible D gene TRBD1, 5 bases. V was clipped by 0 bases and J by 0 bases, with 8 bases between them. Germline loops: CDR1 SGHAT, CDR2 FQNNGV. The CDR3 runs 15 residues. The CDR3 reads CASSLEGPVNTEAFF. The CDR3 bases are TGTGCCAGCAGCTTAGAGGGGCCGGTGAACACTGAAGCTTTCTTT. Supplemented by reference TRBV11-2 and TRBJ1-1, the full variable domain reads EAGVAQSPRYKIIEKRQSVAFWCNPISGHATLYWYQQILGQGPKLLIQFQNNGVVDDSQLPKDRFSAERLKGVDSTLKIQPAKLEDSAVYLCASSLEGPVNTEAFFGQGTRLTVV.

This rearrangement joins TRBV5-1 to TRBJ2-1; a possible D gene is TRBD1 (5 bases). V lost 0 bases to trimming and J lost 6 bases, with 10 bases between them. The CDR3 extends over 14 amino acids. Germline assignment: CDR1 SGHRS and CDR2 YFSETQ. This CDR3 is CASSLVPGSNEQFF. DNA for the CDR3: TGCGCCAGCAGCTTGGTCCCAGGGTCCAATGAGCAGTTCTTC.

To note about this clone: The missing conserved phenylalanine or tryptophan at the end of this CDR3 makes a read error likely. The DNA is omitted, as the CDR3 cannot be located on it reliably, and the CDR3 follows TCRdb's listing. The chain uses TRBV24-1 and TRBJ2-3; the table's D call of TRBD2 was not tested on the DNA. Germline V lookup: CDR1 KGHDR, CDR2 SFDVKD. The CDR3 adds up to 15 amino acids, both ends counted. CDR3 region: CATSDLTPGTSGVSA.

This clone showed up just once. The gene calls are TRBV11-2 and TRBJ2-7; 8 positions match TRBD2. Germline V gene sequence: CDR1 SGHAT, CDR2 FQNNGV. CDR3 size: 15 residues. V dropped 0 bases and J dropped 7; count of bases not matched to a gene: 8. DNA of the CDR3: TGTGCCAGCAGCTTAGATGGGGCCCGCGGGGGGGAGCAGTACTTC. It encodes CASSLDGARGGEQYF.

This clone appeared a single time. The chain couples TRBV7-3 to TRBJ1-1, with D tentatively TRBD1 (6 bases). The CDR3 spans 13 residues. The germline CDR1 and CDR2 sequences are SGHTA and FQGTGA. Trimming pared 5 bases from V and 4 bases from J, leaving 11 bases between. The CDR3 loop reads CASSPGTLTEAFF. CDR3 DNA: TGTGCCAGCAGCCCCGGGACACTCACTGAAGCTTTCTTT.

The V call is TRBV7-9, the J call TRBJ2-7; a possible D gene is TRBD1 (6 bases). The germline V gene encodes CDR1 SEHNR and CDR2 FQNEAQ (reference sequence). The CDR3 is 12 amino acids. V was cut by 4 bases and J by 2 bases, with 6 bases left in between. In DNA form, the CDR3 reads TGTGCCAGCAGCTGGACAGCCTACGAGCAGTACTTC. Translating gives CASSWTAYEQYF.

The CDR3 nucleotides are TGTGCCATCAGTGGTGGGACAGGCGCTGTGAACACTGAAGCTTTCTTT. Translating gives CAISGGTGAVNTEAFF. The chain couples TRBV10-3 to TRBJ1-1; 8 bases are a match to TRBD1. This CDR3 is built from 16 residues. Germline-derived CDR1 and CDR2 are ENHRY and SYGVKD. V lost 4 bases, J lost 0 bases, and 7 bases stayed unmatched.

The chain carries TRBV3-1 (or the pseudogene TRBV3-2) and TRBJ1-4; D gene uncertain. Germline assignment: CDR1 LGHDT and CDR2 YNNKEL (reference sequence). The length of the CDR3 is 14 residues. Trimming stripped 5 bases from V and 11 bases from J, with 18 bases between. The CDR3, as DNA: TGTGCCAGCAGCGCAACACTCTCAGGCGGGAAACTGTTTTTT. It encodes CASSATLSGGKLFF.

Only one count was recorded for this clone. The chain recombines TRBV5-4 with TRBJ1-1, with D possibly being TRBD1 (5 bases). CDR3 length equals 13 residues. Germline V gene data show CDR1 as SGHNT and CDR2 as YYREEE (reference sequence). Trimming took off 4 bases at V and 7 bases at J, with 14 bases between the two ends. CDR3 protein: CASSPGERGEAFF. The CDR3 bases are TGTGCCAGCAGCCCCGGTGAAAGGGGTGAAGCTTTCTTT.

This chain joins TRBV28 and TRBJ2-7, with 8 bases aligning to TRBD2. There are 14 residues in the CDR3. J was trimmed by 6 bases and V by 5 bases; bases with no gene match: 9. The germline V gene encodes CDR1 MDHEN and CDR2 SYDVKM. In DNA, the CDR3 is TGTGCCAGCAGTCGGGGGGGAATCTTGGGCGAGCAGTACTTC. Translation gives CASSRGGILGEQYF.

V and J are TRBV6-2 or TRBV6-3 and TRBJ1-5; 9 bases are shared with TRBD1. This CDR3 spans 19 amino acids. Germline CDR1 is MNHEY and CDR2 is SVGEGT. V shed 0 bases and J 1 base; nucleotides not matched to a gene: 10. Here the CDR3 reads CASSYSFRDRVASNQPQHF. The CDR3 region has the DNA TGTGCCAGCAGTTACTCTTTCCGGGACAGGGTAGCGAGCAATCAGCCCCAGCATTTT.

The chain recombines TRBV12-3 or TRBV12-4 with TRBJ1-1, with TRBD1 identical over 9 bases. The junction had 4 bases not matched to a gene; V was cut back by 6 bases and J by 8 bases. The CDR3 contains 12 residues. DNA for the CDR3: TGTGCCAGCAGCCTACAGGGGGCGGAAGCTTTCTTT. It specifies CASSLQGAEAFF.

V and J are TRBV11-2 and TRBJ1-6; TRBD1 agrees at 10 bases. The CDR3 extends over 19 amino acids. The germline V gene has CDR1 SGHAT and CDR2 FQNNGV. Trimming at V came to 5 bases and at J to 7 bases, leaving 17 bases not matched to a gene. CDR3 nucleotide sequence: TGTGCCAGCAGCATAACCGGGACAGGGGCTTCAGGGCTCAATTCACCCCTCCACTTT. It specifies CASSITGTGASGLNSPLHF.

This clone was detected only a few times. Other nucleotide sequences from this sample produce the same CDR3. The rearrangement uses TRBV3-1 (or the pseudogene TRBV3-2) and TRBJ1-1, with a tentative D call TRBD1 (5 bases). The germline V gene has CDR1 LGHDT and CDR2 YNNKEL (reference sequence). This CDR3 comprises 13 residues. Between the trimmed V and J ends, which lost 1 base and 4 bases, there was a span of 7 bases. The chain's CDR3 is CASSQGGGTEAFF. The CDR3, as DNA: TGTGCCAGCAGCCAAGGGGGGGGCACTGAAGCTTTCTTT.

The V gene is TRBV5-1, the J gene TRBJ1-6; D is uncertain. Trimming cost V 0 bases and J 0 bases, with 13 bases left between them. The CDR3 covers 18 residues. Germline CDR1 and CDR2: SGHRS and YFSETQ. CDR3 sequence reads: CASSLEAGSSSYNSPLHF. For the CDR3, the DNA is TGCGCCAGCAGCTTGGAGGCAGGATCAAGCTCCTATAATTCACCCCTCCACTTT.

V and J are TRBV7-2 and TRBJ1-4; maybe TRBD1 (6 bases). This CDR3 has 16 amino acids. V was pared by 5 bases and J by 4 bases, with 17 bases between. Germline CDR1 SGHTA, CDR2 FQGNSA. CDR3 bases: TGTGCCAGCAGCATAGGGGGGCCGCAGAATAATGAAAAACTGTTTTTT. Encoded protein: CASSIGGPQNNEKLFF.

Comment on this clone: One end of the junction is discordant with germline, which a read error may explain. The chain couples TRBV2 to TRBJ1-6; no clear D gene. The CDR3 length is 15 residues. CDR1 is SNHLY, CDR2 FYNNEI, per germline. The CDR3 loop reads CASSEGRTLNSPLHF. The CDR3 bases are TGTGCCAGCAGCGAAGGCAGGACTCTTAATTCACCCCTCCACTTT. The full variable domain, with the rest looked up from reference TRBV2 and TRBJ1-6, is EPEVTQTPSHQVTQMGQEVILRCVPISNHLYFYWYRQILGQKVEFLVSFYNNEISEKSEIFDDQFSVERPDGSNFTLKIRSTKLEDSAMYFCASSEGRTLNSPLHFGNGTRLTVT.

This clone came up once. The chain couples TRBV10-3 to TRBJ1-1, with D possibly matching TRBD1 (5 bases). The CDR3 runs to 13 residues. In germline, CDR1 is ENHRY, CDR2 SYGVKD. V was clipped by 7 bases and J by 6 bases, with 15 bases between them. DNA for the CDR3: TGTGCCATCAACTCTCACCAGGGCGCTGAAGCTTTCTTT. Translating gives CAINSHQGAEAFF.

A few counts support this clone. The CDR3 DNA reads TGCGCCAGCAGCCCGTGGGGGACTAGCGAAGATACGCAGTATTTT. Translation: CASSPWGTSEDTQYF. The gene calls are TRBV5-1 and TRBJ2-3, with TRBD2 matching 10 bases. Losses at the gene ends were 4 bases for V and 5 bases for J; bases not matched to a gene: 7. Per germline, CDR1 SGHRS and CDR2 YFSETQ. The CDR3 contains 15 residues.

This sequence joins TRBV5-1 and TRBJ1-2; D gene uncertain. The CDR3 spans 17 residues. The germline CDR1 and CDR2 sequences are SGHRS and YFSETQ. The V end was cut by 1 base, the J end by 2 bases, with 18 bases between. The CDR3 bases are TGCGCCAGCAGCTTGTCGAACAGCGGAAGGATAAACTATGGCTACACCTTC. This gives the protein CASSLSNSGRINYGYTF. Full variable domain (outside the CDR3, taken from reference TRBV5-1 and TRBJ1-2): KAGVTQTPRYLIKTRGQQVTLSCSPISGHRSVSWYQQTPGQGLQFLFEYFSETQRNKGNFPGRFSGRQFSNSRSEMNVSTLELGDSALYLCASSLSNSGRINYGYTFGSGTRLTVV.

The V call is TRBV2, the J call TRBJ1-2, with 7 positions matching TRBD1. Germline CDR1 is SNHLY and CDR2 is FYNNEI. V lost 6 bases to trimming and J lost 8 bases; unmatched junction nucleotides: 12. The CDR3 has 14 amino acids. This chain's CDR3 is CASRLGGSRGGYTF. Written as DNA, the CDR3 is TGTGCCAGCAGGCTAGGGGGCTCCAGGGGCGGCTACACCTTC.

The chain uses TRBV4-2 and TRBJ2-1; D is possibly TRBD2 (6 bases). The V gene lost 1 base and the J gene lost 5 bases, with 9 bases spanning the gap. The germline V gene encodes CDR1 LGHNA and CDR2 YNFKEQ. This CDR3 contains 14 residues. The CDR3 here is CASSQARGDNEQFF. The CDR3 nucleotides are TGTGCCAGCAGCCAAGCCCGCGGGGACAATGAGCAGTTCTTC.